The clone carrying this T cell receptor (beta chain) came up once. These data belong to a study of blood T cell repertoires in COVID-19. With V trimmed by 3 bases and J by 2 bases, 5 bases remained unmatched. The CDR3 has 16 residues. Germline V gene sequence: CDR1 DFQATT, CDR2 SNEGSKA (reference sequence). Generated by immunoSEQ multiplex PCR, the TCRdb table keeps only in-frame clones and is missing some. In the table there are about 140,000 clones, 75% to 90% of which are singletons. Sequencing used PBMCs or T cells enriched from blood (not recorded which). The TCR originated in a man aged 55 to 70 who had recovered from COVID-19. The V gene is TRBV20-1, the J gene TRBJ1-6; 9 bases are shared with TRBD1. The chain's CDR3 is CSASWDRDTYNSPLHF. CDR3 sequence (DNA): TGCAGTGCTAGTTGGGACAGGGATACCTATAATTCACCCCTCCACTTT.